Described below is a single T cell receptor (beta chain) sequence and its context. The antigen remains unidentified. The CDR3 is made up of 14 amino acids. The junction had 4 bases not matched to a gene; V was cut back by 5 bases and J by 2 bases. The germline V gene encodes CDR1 SGHTA and CDR2 FQGNSA. The data were obtained in a study of identical twins. cDNA carried unique molecular identifiers, and a universal primer site was added by template switching. TCRdb analysed the 5' RACE reads with MiXCR anew, one entry per CDR3 protein. The table lists about 200,000 distinct CDR3 sequences, around a sixth of them singletons. Findings of the study overall: In cord blood, abundant beta clonotypes had fewer insertions; memory showed no trend.

This sample was also put to use in a study of T cells expressing NK-cell markers.

Sample: CD8+ T cells sorted from blood. This chain connects TRBV7-2 to TRBJ2-3, with 7 bases fitting TRBD2. This TCR was sampled from a woman younger than 30 in good health. For the CDR3, the DNA is TGTGCCAGCAGCCCGACTAGCTACACAGATACGCAGTATTTT. Translated, it gives CASSPTSYTDTQYF.